Presented here are 31 T cell receptor beta chains from one specimen sequenced in a study of T cells in Graves' hyperthyroidism and ophthalmopathy. Amplified TCR beta CDR3 regions came from RNA transcripts. Carried out on the TCR CDR3, a first-round RT-PCR used the HTBI primer set. TCRdb ran MiXCR on the multiplex PCR reads and lists one entry per CDR3 protein. Of 360,000 or so distinct CDR3 sequences listed, 18% are singletons. Sequencing input: blood. These receptors were taken from a woman in her thirties or forties with Graves' ophthalmopathy.

This clonotype was observed at least ten times. The chain uses TRBV13 and TRBJ2-7, with TRBD1 matching 7 bases. The CDR3 has 13 amino acids. From germline, CDR1 is PRHDT and CDR2 FYEKMQ (reference sequence). V was clipped by 5 bases and J by 5 bases; unmatched bases: 6. CDR3: CASSPGTVNEQYF. As DNA, the CDR3 is TGTGCCAGCAGCCCAGGGACAGTCAACGAGCAGTACTTC.

This clonotype was counted ten times or more. V usage is TRBV10-3 and J usage is TRBJ1-1, with D perhaps matching TRBD1 (5 bases). Germline CDR1 is ENHRY and CDR2 is SYGVKD. The CDR3 has 17 amino acids. V gave up 10 bases and J gave up 0 bases, with 24 bases separating them. The CDR3 loop reads CATKRGPWDGLNTEAFF. Written as DNA, the CDR3 is TGTGCCACCAAGCGGGGCCCCTGGGACGGACTGAACACTGAAGCTTTCTTT.

The sample holds a few counts of this clonotype. This chain uses TRBV24-1 with TRBJ2-7; TRBD1 aligns across 8 bases. The germline gives CDR1 KGHDR, CDR2 SFDVKD. This CDR3 contains 18 residues. J gave up 2 bases and V 0 bases, and 11 bases lay outside the gene matches. CDR3 in DNA: TGTGCCACCAGTGATTTGCGTCTTACTACAGGGGGGACCTACGAGCAGTACTTC. This sequence encodes CATSDLRLTTGGTYEQYF.

This clonotype was observed many times. V gene TRBV7-2 combines with J gene TRBJ1-2; the match to TRBD1 covers 7 bases. The CDR3 extends over 17 amino acids. Germline lookup yields CDR1 SGHTA and CDR2 FQGNSA. The V and J ends lost 5 bases and 4 bases, in that order; junction bases with no gene match: 16. The CDR3 DNA follows: TGTGCCAGCAGCCCTTCCCTCGGAGGCAGGGGGGTCTATGGCTACACCTTC. Residues: CASSPSLGGRGVYGYTF. The whole variable domain, remainder taken from reference TRBV7-2 and TRBJ1-2, is GAGVSQSPSNKVTEKGKDVELRCDPISGHTALYWYRQSLGQGLEFLIYFQGNSAPDKSGLPSDRFSAERTGGSVSTLTIQRTQQEDSAVYLCASSPSLGGRGVYGYTFGSGTRLTVV.

With respect to this clonotype: This likely comes from a read error, as the CDR3 has no conserved phenylalanine or tryptophan at its end. The J gene is TRBJ1-1, the V gene TRBV27; D ambiguous. The CDR3 extends over 16 amino acids. Germline-derived CDR1 and CDR2 are MNHEY and SMNVEV (reference sequence). Trimming pared 5 bases from V and 0 bases from J, leaving 16 bases between. CDR3 amino acids: CASSIIVPRMNTEAFL. In DNA form, the CDR3 reads TGTGCCAGCAGTATCATAGTCCCCCGGATGAACACTGAAGCTTTCCTC.

This clonotype was counted at least ten times. J is TRBJ1-5 and V is TRBV10-3, with TRBD1 identical over 10 bases. Trimming took 6 bases from V and 5 from J; bases not matched to a gene: 1. The CDR3 contains 13 residues. Germline V gives CDR1 ENHRY, CDR2 SYGVKD. The CDR3 DNA follows: TGTGCCATCAGAGGGACAGGGGATCAGCCCCAGCATTTT. Amino acid sequence: CAIRGTGDQPQHF.

This clonotype came up many times. The chain has TRBV12-3 or TRBV12-4 and TRBJ1-5, with 10 bases aligning to TRBD1. The CDR3 consists of 15 residues. Trimming removed 6 bases from V and 2 bases from J; junction bases left unmatched: 4. CDR3 region: CASRLGTGGNQPQHF. The CDR3 DNA reads TGTGCCAGCAGACTTGGGACAGGGGGCAATCAGCCCCAGCATTTT.

This clonotype was counted at least ten times. The rearrangement uses TRBV19 and TRBJ1-1; no clear D. The V end was cut by 6 bases, the J end by 1 base, with 12 bases between. The CDR3 sequence is 14 residues long. The germline V gene encodes CDR1 LNHDA and CDR2 SQIVND (reference sequence). CDR3 DNA sequence: TGTGCCAGTAGGAAGGACCTCACGAACACTGAAGCTTTCTTT. It translates to CASRKDLTNTEAFF.

The chain couples TRBV6-2 or TRBV6-3 to TRBJ2-5; 10 bases fit TRBD2. CDR3 size: 17 residues. V was pared by 6 bases and J by 0 bases, with 10 bases of the junction left unmatched. Germline V gene sequence: CDR1 MNHEY, CDR2 SVGEGT. The CDR3 DNA follows: TGTGCCAGCAGCTACATGAGCGGGAGGGTGTACCAAGAGACCCAGTACTTC. It codes for CASSYMSGRVYQETQYF.

This chain connects TRBV12-3 or TRBV12-4 to TRBJ2-5, with D perhaps assigned TRBD1 or TRBD2 (5 bases each). The CDR3 sequence is 13 residues long. V shed 5 bases and J shed 5 bases, with 12 bases lying between them. The CDR3 reads CASSMQGVETQYF. The CDR3 coding sequence is TGTGCCAGCAGTATGCAGGGAGTTGAGACCCAGTACTTC.

This clonotype appeared many times. The V call is TRBV10-3, the J call TRBJ1-5; D is perhaps TRBD1 (6 bases). The V gene's germline CDR1 is ENHRY and CDR2 SYGVKD. The CDR3 runs to 12 residues. The V end was cut by 3 bases, the J end by 7 bases, with 7 bases between. Here the CDR3 reads CAISDGGQPQHF. The CDR3 DNA is TGTGCCATCAGTGATGGGGGCCAGCCCCAGCATTTT.

The chain recombines TRBV2 with TRBJ2-7; 13 bases map to TRBD2. Germline V gene sequence: CDR1 SNHLY, CDR2 FYNNEI. CDR3 length equals 17 residues. V shed 2 bases, J shed 0 bases, and the junction held 4 bases outside the gene matches. The CDR3 loop is CASSERLAGGHSYEQYF. CDR3 DNA: TGTGCCAGCAGTGAACGACTAGCGGGAGGACACTCCTACGAGCAGTACTTC.

The sample holds many counts of this clonotype. The chain is built from TRBV12-3 or TRBV12-4 and TRBJ1-3, with D unresolved. The CDR3 runs to 14 residues. Trimming shortened V by 7 bases and J by 4 bases, and 14 bases separated the two germline ends. The CDR3 nucleotides are TGTGCCAGCAAAGAAGACCTAAGGGGAAACACCATATATTTT. This gives the protein CASKEDLRGNTIYF.

This clonotype was detected ten times or more. The rearrangement uses TRBV14 and TRBJ2-5; TRBD2 aligns across 7 bases. Per germline, CDR1 SGHDN and CDR2 FVKESK. Unmatched junction bases numbered 9, after V lost 4 bases and J lost 4 bases. This CDR3 spans 15 amino acids. This CDR3 reads CASSPLFRGRETQYF. The CDR3 bases are TGTGCCAGCAGCCCCCTGTTTCGCGGGAGAGAGACCCAGTACTTC.

At least ten counts were recorded for this clonotype. This chain joins TRBV6-4 and TRBJ2-4; the match to TRBD2 covers 14 bases. Germline CDR1 MRHNA, CDR2 SNTAGT. The CDR3 runs 20 residues. V shed 6 bases, J shed 4 bases, and the junction held 17 bases outside the gene matches. The CDR3 reads CASRRRTSGRHKEGKNIQYF. The DNA for the CDR3 is TGTGCCAGCAGACGTAGGACTAGCGGGAGGCATAAGGAAGGAAAAAACATTCAGTACTTC.

This clonotype showed up many times. The gene calls are TRBV9 and TRBJ1-1; 9 positions agree with TRBD1. Trimming removed 3 bases from V and 8 bases from J; junction bases left unmatched: 5. CDR1 and CDR2 from the germline V gene are SGDLS and YYNGEE. The CDR3 runs 13 residues. CDR3 protein: CASSARTGVEAFF. DNA for the CDR3: TGTGCCAGCAGCGCCCGGACAGGGGTGGAAGCTTTCTTT.

This clonotype has a count of ten or more. The V call is TRBV5-6, the J call TRBJ2-5, with D maybe TRBD2 (6 bases). CDR3 length equals 17 residues. In germline, CDR1 is SGHDT, CDR2 YYEEEE. V lost 5 bases, J lost 1 base, and 21 bases lay in between. CDR3 protein: CASRPTRRWRGQETQYF. CDR3 DNA: TGTGCCAGCAGACCCACTCGTAGGTGGAGGGGCCAAGAGACCCAGTACTTC.

This clonotype appeared many times. A much larger clone lies one base from this, so it may be a read error. This chain uses TRBV6-1 with TRBJ1-1, with no clear D. The germline V and J ends were trimmed by 5 bases and 0 bases, with 10 bases remaining between them. The CDR3 consists of 14 residues. The germline V gene encodes CDR1 MNHNS and CDR2 SASEGT. CDR3 sequence (DNA): TGTGCCAGCAGTCTCAAGTTCATGAACACTGAAGCTTTCTTT. This sequence encodes CASSLKFMNTEAFF.

This clonotype was observed at least ten times. The chain is built from TRBV6-9 and TRBJ2-7; 8 bases line up with TRBD1. Germline assignment: CDR1 MNHGY and CDR2 SVAAGI. The CDR3 has 16 amino acids. Trimming removed 3 bases from V and 2 bases from J; junction bases left unmatched: 9. The CDR3 sequence is CASSYLKGQEPYEQYF. CDR3 sequence (DNA): TGTGCCAGCAGTTACCTCAAGGGACAGGAACCCTACGAGCAGTACTTC.

This clonotype appeared a few times. The chain has TRBV2 and TRBJ2-7; no clear D. Gene TRBJ2-1 matches the end of the DNA better, so the J call may be wrong. Germline values: CDR1 SNHLY, CDR2 FYNNEI. The CDR3 contains 13 residues. The CDR3 nucleotides are TGTGCCAGCAGTGTGTATCGGACCTACGAGCAGTTCTTC. Its protein is CASSVYRTYEQFF.

The chain is built from TRBV6-1 and TRBJ1-2, with 9 bases that match TRBD1. The germline gives CDR1 MNHNS, CDR2 SASEGT. V lost 6 bases to trimming and J lost 4 bases; unmatched junction nucleotides: 12. This CDR3 contains 16 residues. The CDR3 nucleotides read TGTGCCAGCAGGGCGACCGGGACAGGGATTCGCTATGGCTACACCTTC. Translated, it gives CASRATGTGIRYGYTF.

This clonotype was observed at least ten times. The rearrangement links TRBV27 to TRBJ2-7; D perhaps matches TRBD1 (6 bases). CDR3 length: 14 amino acids. Trimming removed 0 bases at V and 5 bases at J, with 11 bases between. Germline V gives CDR1 MNHEY, CDR2 SMNVEV (reference sequence). CDR3 in DNA: TGTGCCAGCAGTTTATCCCTGGACAGAAACGAGCAGTACTTC. Residues: CASSLSLDRNEQYF.

The sample holds many counts of this clonotype. The chain carries TRBV6-1 and TRBJ1-1; the D gene is possibly TRBD1 (5 bases). This CDR3 has 14 amino acids. The V and J ends lost 6 bases and 5 bases respectively, with 16 bases between them. Germline V gene lookup returns CDR1 MNHNS and CDR2 SASEGT. The CDR3 is CASSKVAAGTEAFF. CDR3 coding DNA: TGTGCCAGCAGCAAGGTCGCCGCAGGGACTGAAGCTTTCTTT.

This clonotype was picked up many times. The gene calls are TRBV5-1 and TRBJ2-2; 9 nucleotides agree with TRBD2. With 1 base clipped from V and 4 bases from J, the junction kept 5 bases outside the gene matches. This CDR3 region has 16 residues. Germline-derived CDR1 and CDR2 are SGHRS and YFSETQ. The CDR3 is CASSLSASGITGELFF. As DNA, the CDR3 is TGCGCCAGCAGCTTGTCGGCTAGCGGGATCACCGGGGAGCTGTTTTTT.

This clonotype was counted many times. The V call is TRBV28, the J call TRBJ1-1; weak D call: TRBD1 (5 bases). This CDR3 has 13 amino acids. CDR1 is MDHEN and CDR2 is SYDVKM in the germline V gene. V was cut by 3 bases and J by 3 bases, with 8 bases left in between. The CDR3 loop reads CASSLQGDTEAFF. As DNA, the CDR3 is TGTGCCAGCAGTTTGCAGGGTGACACTGAAGCTTTCTTT.

This clonotype came up many times. The rearrangement links TRBV29-1 to TRBJ1-2; D possibly corresponds to TRBD1 (5 bases). Germline values: CDR1 SQVTM, CDR2 ANQGSEA. The CDR3 sequence is 12 residues long. Trimming took 6 bases from V and 8 from J, leaving 16 bases between them. The DNA for the CDR3 is TGCAGCGTACCGGGACGGACAAGGGGCTACACCTTC. It yields the protein CSVPGRTRGYTF.

This clonotype was observed at least ten times. The chain has TRBV6-1 and TRBJ1-6; 7 positions match TRBD1. Germline assignment: CDR1 MNHNS and CDR2 SASEGT. The CDR3 loop spans 15 amino acids. Trimming took 6 bases from V and 5 from J; bases not matched to a gene: 7. This CDR3 reads CASRVPGGDNSPLHF. The CDR3 coding sequence is TGTGCCAGCAGAGTTCCAGGGGGGGATAATTCACCCCTCCACTTT.

This clonotype has ten or more counts. This chain joins TRBV7-2 and TRBJ2-7; tentatively, D is TRBD2 (5 bases). Germline CDR1 is SGHTA and CDR2 is FQGNSA. Trimming pared 1 base from V and 5 bases from J, leaving 15 bases between. The CDR3 totals 15 residues. In DNA form, the CDR3 reads TGTGCCAGCAGCTTAGGTACCGAGGGTCGCGACGAGCAGTACTTC. This sequence encodes CASSLGTEGRDEQYF.

This clonotype was detected many times. This chain uses TRBV11-2 with TRBJ2-2; 7 bases map to TRBD1. The CDR3 is made up of 15 amino acids. Germline V gives CDR1 SGHAT, CDR2 FQNNGV. The J segment lost 5 bases and the V segment lost 5 bases, leaving 8 bases of the junction unmatched. For the CDR3, the DNA is TGTGCCAGCAGCAAGACGACAGGGCGAACCGGGGAGCTGTTTTTT. Translation gives CASSKTTGRTGELFF.

The CDR3: CASSTGITIQETQYF. The CDR3 DNA sequence: TGCGCCAGCAGCACCGGGATCACCATACAAGAGACCCAGTACTTC. The chain uses TRBV5-1 and TRBJ2-5, with a tentative D call TRBD2 (5 bases). CDR1 and CDR2 from the germline V gene are SGHRS and YFSETQ. The CDR3 sequence is 15 residues long. V lost 4 bases and J lost 2, with 15 bases in between.

This clonotype was observed at least ten times. DNA of the CDR3: TGTGCCAGCAGTTTCCCTGGCTCCTCTGGGGCCAACGTCCTGACTTTC. The encoded protein is CASSFPGSSGANVLTF. V gene TRBV28 combines with J gene TRBJ2-6; unclear D gene. Trimming took 3 bases from V and 0 from J, leaving 9 bases between them. Germline CDR1 MDHEN, CDR2 SYDVKM. The CDR3 totals 16 residues.